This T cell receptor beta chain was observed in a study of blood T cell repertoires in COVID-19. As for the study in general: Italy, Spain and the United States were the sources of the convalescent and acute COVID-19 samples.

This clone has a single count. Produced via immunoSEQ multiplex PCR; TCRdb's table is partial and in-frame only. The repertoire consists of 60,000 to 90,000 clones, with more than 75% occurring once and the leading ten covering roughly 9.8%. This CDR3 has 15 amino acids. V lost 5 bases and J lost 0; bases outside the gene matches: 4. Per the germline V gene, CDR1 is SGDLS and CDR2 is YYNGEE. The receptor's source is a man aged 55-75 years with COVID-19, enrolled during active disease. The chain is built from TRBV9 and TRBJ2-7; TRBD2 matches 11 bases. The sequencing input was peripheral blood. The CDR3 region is CASSSGGAGSYEQYF. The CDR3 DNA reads TGTGCCAGCAGTAGCGGGGGGGCCGGCTCCTACGAGCAGTACTTC.